The following is a T cell receptor (beta chain) sequence with its context. V shed 4 bases, J shed 4 bases, and the junction held 9 bases outside the gene matches. The CDR3 has 16 residues. The V gene's germline CDR1 is SGDLS and CDR2 YYNGEE. This specimen comes from a study of blood T cells in healthy people across ages. A second PCR of about 6 to 11 cycles used a sample-barcoded 5' primer and a J-beta primer mix. TCRdb ran MiXCR on the 5' RACE reads and lists one entry per CDR3 protein. This sample yields 800,000 or so distinct CDR3 sequences, of which around two thirds are seen a single time; 28% belongs to the top ten.

This rearrangement joins TRBV9 to TRBJ2-3, with TRBD2 matching 10 bases. Sequenced sample: blood. The origin of this receptor is a man in his thirties or forties in good health. The CDR3 DNA follows: TGTGCCAGCAGCCAAAGCGGGGGGGAAGTGGCAGATACGCAGTATTTT. Amino acids: CASSQSGGEVADTQYF.